This section outlines one T cell receptor (beta chain) sequence together with its context. The sample belongs to a study of blood T cell repertoires in COVID-19. Study at large: Sites in the United States, Italy and Spain provided acute and convalescent COVID-19 samples. Sample material is recorded as cDNA or gDNA derived from T cells, B-cell-depleted T cells, or PBMCs.

The data were produced by immunoSEQ multiplex PCR, yet TCRdb's version contains in-frame clones alone and is incomplete. The data contain 350,000 to 450,000 clones, just over 90% of them seen just once; the ten biggest clones take up 0.86%. This study enrolled people aged about 18 to 90 from 24 US geographic areas. This CDR3 is 18 amino acids long. Trimming removed 6 bases from V and 5 bases from J; junction bases left unmatched: 17. Per the germline V gene, CDR1 is SGDLS and CDR2 is YYNGEE. The chain combines TRBV9 with TRBJ2-2; 9 bases fit TRBD2. This clonotype originated in a woman aged 35 to 49 who had been exposed to COVID-19. The sample comprised PBMCs or T cells enriched from blood (not recorded which). CDR3 coding DNA: TGTGCCAGCATCCTTAGCGGGAGTTCTGGGAGGGGAACCGGGGAGCTGTTTTTT. It yields the protein CASILSGSSGRGTGELFF.